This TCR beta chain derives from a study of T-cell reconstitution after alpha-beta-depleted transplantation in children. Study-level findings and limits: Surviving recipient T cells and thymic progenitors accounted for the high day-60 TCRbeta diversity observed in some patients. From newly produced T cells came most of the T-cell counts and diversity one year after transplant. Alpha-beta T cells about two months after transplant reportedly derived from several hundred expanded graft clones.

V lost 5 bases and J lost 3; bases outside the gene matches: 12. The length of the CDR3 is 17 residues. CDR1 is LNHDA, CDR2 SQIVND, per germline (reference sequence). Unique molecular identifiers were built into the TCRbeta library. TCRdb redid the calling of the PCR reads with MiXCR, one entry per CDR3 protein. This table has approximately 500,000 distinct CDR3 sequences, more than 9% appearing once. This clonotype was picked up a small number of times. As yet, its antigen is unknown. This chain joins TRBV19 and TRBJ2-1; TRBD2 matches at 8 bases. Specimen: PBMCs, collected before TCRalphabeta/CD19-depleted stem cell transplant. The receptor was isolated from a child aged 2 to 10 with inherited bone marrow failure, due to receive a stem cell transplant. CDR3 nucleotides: TGTGCCAGTAGTTCCCCCGGGGGGGTAGAAGTCTACAATGAGCAGTTCTTC. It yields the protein CASSSPGGVEVYNEQFF.